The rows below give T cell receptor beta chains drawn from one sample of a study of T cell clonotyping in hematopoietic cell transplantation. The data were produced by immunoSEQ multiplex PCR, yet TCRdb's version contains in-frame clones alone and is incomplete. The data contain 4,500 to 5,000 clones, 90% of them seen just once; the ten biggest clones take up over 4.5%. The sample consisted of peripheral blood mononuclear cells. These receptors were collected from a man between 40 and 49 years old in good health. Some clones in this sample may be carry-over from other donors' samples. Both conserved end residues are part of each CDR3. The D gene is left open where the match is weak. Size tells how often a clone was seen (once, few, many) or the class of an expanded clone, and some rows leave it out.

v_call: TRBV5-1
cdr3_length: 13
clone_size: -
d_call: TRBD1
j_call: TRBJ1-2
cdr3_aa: CASGTGGRGGYTF
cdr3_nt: TGCGCCAGCGGAACAGGGGGGCGGGGAGGCTACACCTTC

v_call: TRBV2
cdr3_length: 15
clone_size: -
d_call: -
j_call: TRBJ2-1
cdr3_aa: CASSESGGRSNEQFF
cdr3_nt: TGTGCCAGCAGTGAATCCGGGGGCAGAAGCAATGAGCAGTTCTTC

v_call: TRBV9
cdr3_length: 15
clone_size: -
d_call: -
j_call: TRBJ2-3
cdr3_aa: CASSVAPSGTDTQYF
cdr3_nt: TGTGCCAGCAGCGTAGCCCCCTCGGGCACAGATACGCAGTATTTT

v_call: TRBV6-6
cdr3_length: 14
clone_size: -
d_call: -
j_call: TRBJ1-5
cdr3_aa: CASTPTGSNQPQHF
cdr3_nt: TGTGCCAGCACCCCGACAGGTAGCAATCAGCCCCAGCATTTT

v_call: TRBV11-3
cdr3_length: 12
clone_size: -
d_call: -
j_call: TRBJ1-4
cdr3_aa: CASSFQGEKLFF
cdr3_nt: TGTGCCAGCAGCTTTCAGGGGGAAAAACTGTTTTTT

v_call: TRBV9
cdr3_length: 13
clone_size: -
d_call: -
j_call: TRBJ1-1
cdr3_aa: CASSVAGNTEAFF
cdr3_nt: TGTGCCAGCAGCGTAGCGGGGAACACTGAAGCTTTCTTT

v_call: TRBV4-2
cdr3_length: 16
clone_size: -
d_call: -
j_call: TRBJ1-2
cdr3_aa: CASSQGGPRGYYGYTF
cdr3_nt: TGTGCCAGCAGCCAAGGGGGACCCCGAGGGTACTATGGCTACACCTTC

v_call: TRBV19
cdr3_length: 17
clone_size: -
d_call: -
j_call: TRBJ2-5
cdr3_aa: CASSIYSRTHTQETQYF
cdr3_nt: TGTGCCAGTAGTATTTATTCCCGGACACACACGCAAGAGACCCAGTACTTC

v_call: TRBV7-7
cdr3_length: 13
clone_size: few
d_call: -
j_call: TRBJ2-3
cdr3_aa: CASSASGTDTQYF
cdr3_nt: TGTGCCAGCAGCGCGAGCGGAACAGATACGCAGTATTTT

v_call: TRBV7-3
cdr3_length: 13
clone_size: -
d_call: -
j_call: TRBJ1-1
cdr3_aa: CASSTQGNTEAFF
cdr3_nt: TGTGCCAGCAGCACACAGGGGAACACTGAAGCTTTCTTT

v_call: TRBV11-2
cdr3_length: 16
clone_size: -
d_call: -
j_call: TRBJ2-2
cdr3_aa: CASSWRDTKNTGELFF
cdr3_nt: TGTGCCAGCAGCTGGCGGGACACCAAGAACACCGGGGAGCTGTTTTTT

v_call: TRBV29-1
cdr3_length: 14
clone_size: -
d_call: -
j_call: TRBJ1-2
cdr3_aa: CSVELSARDYGYTF
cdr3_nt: TGCAGCGTTGAGTTGTCCGCCAGGGACTATGGCTACACCTTC